This TCR beta chain is from a study of cytomegalovirus exposure and HLA in healthy donors. General observations from the study: It was 150 to 200 TCR beta chains that were listed as cytomegalovirus-associated.

Details on this clone: What it binds is unknown.

V gave up 8 bases and J gave up 3 bases, with 13 bases separating them. Germline values: CDR1 MNHNY, CDR2 SVGAGI (reference sequence). This CDR3 has 14 residues. Some clones are missing from TCRdb's copy, which holds only in-frame ones; the method was immunoSEQ multiplex PCR. The table shows hundreds of thousands of clones, with more than 75% occurring only once. The sequence came from a man aged 18 to 30 in good health and CMV-seropositive. The rearrangement joins TRBV6-6 to TRBJ1-4; no definite D call. Sequencing was done on a sample of PBMCs. The CDR3 nucleotides are TGTGCCAGCGAGGACCCGGCGGCTAATGAAAAACTGTTTTTT. The encoded protein is CASEDPAANEKLFF.